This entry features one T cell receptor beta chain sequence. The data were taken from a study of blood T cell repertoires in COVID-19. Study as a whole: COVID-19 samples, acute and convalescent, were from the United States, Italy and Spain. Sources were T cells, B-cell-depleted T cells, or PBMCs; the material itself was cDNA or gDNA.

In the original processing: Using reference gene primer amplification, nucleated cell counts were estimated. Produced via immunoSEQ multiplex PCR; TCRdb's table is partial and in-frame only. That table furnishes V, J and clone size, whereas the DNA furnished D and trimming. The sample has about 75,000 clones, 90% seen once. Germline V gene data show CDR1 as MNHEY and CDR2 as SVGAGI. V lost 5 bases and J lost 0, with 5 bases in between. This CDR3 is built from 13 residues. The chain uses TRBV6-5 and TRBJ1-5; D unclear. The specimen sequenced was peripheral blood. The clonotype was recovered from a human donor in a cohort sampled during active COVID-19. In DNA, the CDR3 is TGTGCCAGCAGTCCGCGTAGCAATCAGCCCCAGCATTTT. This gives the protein CASSPRSNQPQHF.